Sequencing of this T cell receptor (beta chain) was carried out in a study of post-analysis software for immune sequencing data. Prepared TCR beta cDNA libraries contained unique molecular identifiers. Each CDR3 protein gets one entry after TCRdb re-called the PCR reads with MiXCR. This table has around 150,000 distinct CDR3 sequences, about 36% appearing once. CDR3 length: 13 amino acids. V was clipped by 0 bases and J by 3 bases, with 6 bases between them. CDR1 MNHEY and CDR2 SVGEGT come from the germline V gene. The material was blood, obtained after autologous hematopoietic stem cell transplantation. The chain joins TRBV6-2 or TRBV6-3 to TRBJ2-7; D is unresolved. This TCR was sampled from a girl aged 10-17 years with multiple sclerosis. The CDR3: CASSYSGYYEQYF. CDR3 DNA sequence: TGTGCCAGCAGTTACTCGGGGTACTACGAGCAGTACTTC.